These 15 T cell receptor beta chains came from one sample sequenced in a study of blood T cell repertoires in COVID-19. TCRdb's copy holds only in-frame clones and misses some; the assay was immunoSEQ multiplex PCR. The table includes approximately 76,000 clones, roughly 85% detected once. The material sequenced was peripheral blood. These receptors were collected from a woman of 80 years or more with active or convalescent COVID-19.

The chain employs TRBV19 and TRBJ1-4; D is undetermined. Between the trimmed V and J ends, which lost 0 bases and 8 bases, there was a span of 10 bases. Germline lookup yields CDR1 LNHDA and CDR2 SQIVND (reference sequence). CDR3 length: 14 amino acids. The CDR3 protein is CASSIEQSWEKLFF. The CDR3 nucleotides are TGTGCCAGTAGTATAGAACAGTCGTGGGAAAAACTGTTTTTT.

J is TRBJ1-6 and V is TRBV5-1; D perhaps matches TRBD1 (6 bases). Germline V lookup: CDR1 SGHRS, CDR2 YFSETQ. The V end lost 2 bases, the J end lost 8 bases, and 20 bases lay between the germline ends. The CDR3 is 17 residues long. This CDR3 is CASSLLGTQGHHSPLHF. CDR3 nucleotides: TGCGCCAGCAGCTTACTCGGGACACAGGGACATCATTCACCCCTCCACTTT.

This clone was counted once. The chain carries TRBV7-2 and TRBJ2-5; D is perhaps TRBD2 (5 bases). Germline-derived CDR1 and CDR2 are SGHTA and FQGNSA. V lost 6 bases and J lost 1, with 12 bases in between. The CDR3 spans 14 residues. The CDR3 DNA follows: TGTGCCAGCAGTCTGGCCCTAGCCCAAGAGACCCAGTACTTC. Its protein is CASSLALAQETQYF.

This chain connects TRBV15 to TRBJ2-3, with D hard to call. Per the germline V gene, CDR1 is LNHNV and CDR2 is YYDKDF (reference sequence). Trimming took 4 bases from V and 2 from J, leaving 4 bases between them. CDR3 length: 12 amino acids. DNA of the CDR3: TGTGCCACCAGCACCCACACAGATACGCAGTATTTT. The encoded protein is CATSTHTDTQYF.

This CDR3 is CASSLSRGNEQFF. The CDR3 DNA is TGTGCCAGCAGCTTAAGTCGAGGGAATGAGCAGTTCTTC. This chain links TRBV7-2 with TRBJ2-1, with D perhaps TRBD2 (5 bases). CDR3 size: 13 residues. Germline V gene sequence: CDR1 SGHTA, CDR2 FQGNSA. V dropped 2 bases and J dropped 7 bases, with 9 bases sitting between them.

V gene TRBV9 combines with J gene TRBJ2-1, with D perhaps matching TRBD2 (6 bases). Germline CDR1 and CDR2: SGDLS and YYNGEE. With 6 bases removed from V and 4 bases from J, the gap between germline ends came to 14 bases. The CDR3 is 14 residues long. CDR3 sequence: CASTPGTAYNEQFF. The CDR3 region has the DNA TGTGCCAGCACCCCCGGGACTGCTTACAATGAGCAGTTCTTC.

The chain links TRBV7-9 to TRBJ2-6, with D possibly being TRBD1 (6 bases). The germline gives CDR1 SEHNR, CDR2 FQNEAQ (reference sequence). CDR3 length: 19 residues. V lost 2 bases and J lost 0, with 17 bases in between. In DNA, the CDR3 is TGTGCCAGCAGCTTACCGTTAACAGGGCCTGGCTCTGGGGCCAACGTCCTGACTTTC. Residues: CASSLPLTGPGSGANVLTF.

This clone showed up just once. The chain uses TRBV7-2 and TRBJ2-2; 7 positions match TRBD2. This CDR3 has 16 amino acids. With V trimmed by 1 base and J by 6 bases, 8 bases remained unmatched. The germline gives CDR1 SGHTA, CDR2 FQGNSA. The CDR3: CASSLVGGRGAGELFF. In DNA form, the CDR3 reads TGTGCCAGCAGCTTAGTGGGTGGCCGGGGGGCCGGGGAGCTGTTTTTT.

The J gene is TRBJ2-7, the V gene TRBV6-6; tentatively, D is TRBD1 (5 bases). CDR3 length equals 14 residues. V gave up 4 bases and J gave up 6 bases, with 16 bases separating them. Germline CDR1 reads MNHNY; CDR2 reads SVGAGI (reference sequence). CDR3 sequence reads: CASSSTGEMGEQYF. In DNA, the CDR3 is TGTGCCAGCAGTTCTACAGGCGAGATGGGCGAGCAGTACTTC.

Only one count was recorded for this clone. This chain joins TRBV28 and TRBJ2-5, with TRBD2 matching over 11 bases. The CDR3 is made up of 15 amino acids. CDR1 and CDR2 (germline): MDHEN, SYDVKM. The ends lost 4 bases at V and 5 bases at J; junction bases unmatched: 6. The CDR3 DNA reads TGTGCCAGCAGTTCCCAACTAGCGGGGGCGGAGACCCAGTACTTC. Translation gives CASSSQLAGAETQYF.

The CDR3 bases are TGCGCCAGCAGCCAGCCAAGGACAGGGGGCAATGAGCAGTTCTTC. Translated, it gives CASSQPRTGGNEQFF. V gene TRBV5-1 combines with J gene TRBJ2-1; 10 bases agree with TRBD1. The J segment lost 6 bases and the V segment lost 4 bases, leaving 7 bases of the junction unmatched. The CDR3 consists of 15 residues. Germline V gene sequence: CDR1 SGHRS, CDR2 YFSETQ. Combining the CDR3 with reference TRBV5-1 and TRBJ2-1 gives the whole variable domain KAGVTQTPRYLIKTRGQQVTLSCSPISGHRSVSWYQQTPGQGLQFLFEYFSETQRNKGNFPGRFSGRQFSNSRSEMNVSTLELGDSALYLCASSQPRTGGNEQFFGPGTRLTVL.

This chain joins TRBV5-6 and TRBJ1-2; maybe TRBD1 (5 bases). CDR3 length: 15 residues. Germline loops: CDR1 SGHDT, CDR2 YYEEEE. Trimming removed 0 bases from V and 6 bases from J, with 15 bases in between. Written as DNA, the CDR3 is TGTGCCAGCAGCTTGGGGCAGGGCCTAAGGGATGGCTACACCTTC. This gives the protein CASSLGQGLRDGYTF. The full variable domain, rest sourced from reference TRBV5-6 and TRBJ1-2, is DAGVTQSPTHLIKTRGQQVTLRCSPKSGHDTVSWYQQALGQGPQFIFQYYEEEERQRGNFPDRFSGHQFPNYSSELNVNALLLGDSALYLCASSLGQGLRDGYTFGSGTRLTVV.

The rearrangement uses TRBV14 and TRBJ2-7; 7 bases align to TRBD1. V lost 2 bases and J lost 2; bases outside the gene matches: 6. This CDR3 has 15 residues. Germline loops: CDR1 SGHDN, CDR2 FVKESK. The CDR3 nucleotides read TGTGCCAGCAGCCAACTCTACAGGGGTGCCTACGAGCAGTACTTC. It codes for CASSQLYRGAYEQYF.

Turning to this clone: Other DNA sequences in the sample encode the same CDR3. The V and J genes are TRBV7-2 and TRBJ1-5, with 9 bases that match TRBD1. J was trimmed by 4 bases and V by 5 bases; bases with no gene match: 0. Germline CDR1 is SGHTA and CDR2 is FQGNSA. The CDR3 is made up of 13 amino acids. The CDR3 sequence: CASSGQGNQPQHF. The CDR3 region has the DNA TGTGCCAGCAGCGGACAGGGGAATCAGCCCCAGCATTTT.

The V and J genes are TRBV5-6 and TRBJ1-3; D ambiguous. V was shortened by 1 base and J by 0 bases, with 17 bases between the two germline ends. The CDR3 is 18 residues long. The germline V gene encodes CDR1 SGHDT and CDR2 YYEEEE. The chain's CDR3 is CASSLFQEDLDSGNTIYF. CDR3 nucleotides: TGTGCCAGCAGCTTGTTTCAGGAGGACCTTGACTCTGGAAACACCATATATTTT.